Below are 27 T cell receptor beta chains sequenced from a single sample in a study of control samples from healthy donors and cancer patients. Some clones are missing from TCRdb's copy, which holds only in-frame ones; the method was immunoSEQ multiplex PCR. The sample consists of 35,000 to 50,000 clones, around four fifths of them appearing once. What was sequenced was blood. Receptor source: a man aged 55 to 69 in good health.

J is TRBJ1-3 and V is TRBV2; possibly TRBD1 for D (5 bases). The CDR3 contains 14 residues. CDR1 and CDR2 (germline): SNHLY, FYNNEI. V lost 2 bases and J lost 2, with 7 bases in between. The CDR3 sequence is CASSEPRAGNTIYF. The CDR3 DNA sequence: TGTGCCAGCAGTGAACCCAGGGCTGGAAACACCATATATTTT.

V gene TRBV9 combines with J gene TRBJ2-1; TRBD2 matches 8 bases. V lost 0 bases and J lost 7; bases outside the gene matches: 6. CDR1 and CDR2 (germline): SGDLS, YYNGEE. CDR3 length: 15 amino acids. The chain's CDR3 is CASSVEAGGANEQFF. As DNA, the CDR3 is TGTGCCAGCAGCGTAGAGGCGGGAGGTGCAAATGAGCAGTTCTTC.

This sequence joins TRBV27 and TRBJ2-7; D gene uncertain. V gave up 3 bases and J gave up 0 bases, with 9 bases separating them. Germline loops: CDR1 MNHEY, CDR2 SMNVEV (reference sequence). The CDR3 runs to 14 residues. CDR3 region: CASSFNTDSYEQYF. The CDR3 DNA sequence: TGTGCCAGCAGTTTTAACACGGACTCCTACGAGCAGTACTTC.

This rearrangement joins TRBV2 to TRBJ2-5; 7 bases agree with TRBD1. This CDR3 is 14 amino acids long. CDR1 is SNHLY and CDR2 is FYNNEI in the germline V gene. Trimming took 7 bases from V and 2 from J; bases not matched to a gene: 7. The chain's CDR3 is CASMRQGTQETQYF. The CDR3 DNA reads TGTGCCAGCATGAGACAGGGAACTCAAGAGACCCAGTACTTC. Supplemented by reference TRBV2 and TRBJ2-5, the full variable domain reads EPEVTQTPSHQVTQMGQEVILRCVPISNHLYFYWYRQILGQKVEFLVSFYNNEISEKSEIFDDQFSVERPDGSNFTLKIRSTKLEDSAMYFCASMRQGTQETQYFGPGTRLLVL.

The genes are TRBV7-2 and TRBJ2-1; 7 bases match TRBD2. J gave up 7 bases and V 5 bases, and 11 bases lay outside the gene matches. This CDR3 has 15 residues. The germline gives CDR1 SGHTA, CDR2 FQGNSA. CDR3 in amino acids: CASSGGVAFGNEQFF. CDR3 in DNA: TGTGCCAGCAGCGGGGGGGTAGCGTTCGGAAATGAGCAGTTCTTC.

This chain uses TRBV28 with TRBJ2-7, with 11 bases lining up with TRBD1. The CDR3 has 16 amino acids. Trimming took 5 bases from V and 5 from J; bases not matched to a gene: 11. Germline assignment: CDR1 MDHEN and CDR2 SYDVKM. CDR3 loop: CASSAFGQGAWDEQYF. As DNA, the CDR3 is TGTGCCAGCAGTGCCTTCGGACAGGGGGCGTGGGACGAGCAGTACTTC.

The chain couples TRBV24-1 to TRBJ2-5; 13 bases are shared with TRBD2. Trimming at V came to 5 bases and at J to 4 bases, leaving 9 bases not matched to a gene. CDR3 length equals 17 residues. Germline CDR1 reads KGHDR; CDR2 reads SFDVKD. The CDR3 nucleotides read TGTGCCACCAGTGCCATGGGACTAGCGGGGCTGGGAGAGACCCAGTACTTC. It codes for CATSAMGLAGLGETQYF.

V is TRBV6-5 and J is TRBJ1-2; tentative D call: TRBD1 (5 bases). The CDR3 loop spans 14 amino acids. CDR1 is MNHEY, CDR2 SVGAGI, per germline. V was pared by 2 bases and J by 4 bases, with 11 bases between. Here the CDR3 reads CASSYGDGGYGYTF. DNA for the CDR3: TGTGCCAGCAGTTACGGTGACGGGGGCTATGGCTACACCTTC.

The CDR3 region is CASSHRPGQAVSQEQYF. DNA of the CDR3: TGCGCCAGCAGTCATCGCCCCGGACAGGCGGTATCTCAAGAGCAGTACTTC. The V call is TRBV23-1, the J call TRBJ2-7; TRBD1 agrees at 7 bases. TRBV23-1 is labeled an ORF, and its function is uncertain. After removal of 3 bases from V and 7 bases from J, the junction contained 18 bases not matched to a gene. This CDR3 is built from 17 residues.

The chain is built from TRBV5-4 and TRBJ2-1; 14 bases are a match to TRBD2. The trim removed 4 bases at V and 7 bases at J, leaving 7 bases unmatched. The CDR3 has 16 residues. CDR1 and CDR2 (germline): SGHNT, YYREEE (reference sequence). CDR3 nucleotides: TGTGCCAGCAGCCGCGGACTAGCGGGGGGCAAGAATGAGCAGTTCTTC. Its translation is CASSRGLAGGKNEQFF.

The chain uses TRBV30 and TRBJ2-1; tentatively, D is TRBD1 (6 bases). This CDR3 is 14 amino acids long. From germline, CDR1 is GTSNPN and CDR2 SVGIG (reference sequence). Trimming stripped 6 bases from V and 0 bases from J, with 12 bases between. As DNA, the CDR3 is TGTGCCTGTTTCGGACAGTTCTCCTACAATGAGCAGTTCTTC. It codes for CACFGQFSYNEQFF. Variable domain in full (rest from reference TRBV30 and TRBJ2-1): SQTIHQWPATLVQPVGSPLSLECTVEGTSNPNLYWYRQAAGRGLQLLFYSVGIGQISSEVPQNLSASRPQDRQFILSSKKLLLSDSGFYLCACFGQFSYNEQFFGPGTRLTVL.

The genes are TRBV2 and TRBJ2-2; D remains ambiguous. CDR1 is SNHLY, CDR2 FYNNEI, per germline. Trimming took 4 bases from V and 1 from J, leaving 10 bases between them. This CDR3 has 15 residues. Written as DNA, the CDR3 is TGTGCCAGCAGTGCGAGCCAGTTGAACACCGGGGAGCTGTTTTTT. This codes for CASSASQLNTGELFF.

This chain connects TRBV13 to TRBJ1-2; a possible D gene is TRBD1 (5 bases). The germline gives CDR1 PRHDT, CDR2 FYEKMQ (reference sequence). Between the trimmed V and J ends, which lost 6 bases and 0 bases, there was a span of 11 bases. This CDR3 contains 14 residues. Here the CDR3 reads CASSRGRSNYGYTF. The CDR3 DNA is TGTGCCAGCAGTAGGGGCAGGTCTAACTATGGCTACACCTTC.

This rearrangement joins TRBV7-8 to TRBJ1-1, with D uncertain. The ends were cut back, 5 bases at V and 3 bases at J, with 16 bases in the middle. Germline V gene lookup returns CDR1 SGHVS and CDR2 FQNEAQ. The CDR3 spans 15 residues. The CDR3, as DNA: TGTGCCAGCAGCCCCTCCCGGGGTGGGTACACTGAAGCTTTCTTT. This gives the protein CASSPSRGGYTEAFF.

V and J are TRBV19 and TRBJ1-2; D gene uncertain. Trimming shortened V by 6 bases and J by 8 bases, and 10 bases separated the two germline ends. The CDR3 length is 11 residues. The germline V gene encodes CDR1 LNHDA and CDR2 SQIVND (reference sequence). In DNA form, the CDR3 reads TGTGCCAGTAGATTCAGTTACGGCTACACCTTC. Translated: CASRFSYGYTF.

This chain links TRBV6-5 with TRBJ1-2, with D possibly being TRBD1 (6 bases). The length of the CDR3 is 16 residues. Germline V gene lookup returns CDR1 MNHEY and CDR2 SVGAGI. The V end lost 0 bases, the J end lost 10 bases, and 21 bases lay between the germline ends. The CDR3 DNA is TGTGCCAGCAGTTACTCTAGCCGGGGGCGACAGGACGACTACACCTTC. This sequence encodes CASSYSSRGRQDDYTF.

The V call is TRBV5-5, the J call TRBJ2-3; 11 bases are shared with TRBD2. V shed 0 bases and J 5 bases; nucleotides not matched to a gene: 8. This CDR3 spans 17 amino acids. CDR1 is SGHKS and CDR2 is YYEKEE in the germline V gene (reference sequence). In nucleotides, the CDR3 is TGTGCCAGCAGCTTGGCGGTAGCGGGGGGGCAGGGAGATACGCAGTATTTT. Translating it yields CASSLAVAGGQGDTQYF.

CDR3 in DNA: TGTGCCAGCAGCCCTCCACGTAGCGGGTCTTACAATGAGCAGTTCTTC. As protein: CASSPPRSGSYNEQFF. The rearrangement uses TRBV7-9 and TRBJ2-1; 7 bases are a match to TRBD2. This CDR3 is 16 amino acids long. Germline CDR1 and CDR2: SEHNR and FQNEAQ (reference sequence). J gave up 4 bases and V 5 bases, and 11 bases lay outside the gene matches.

The chain combines TRBV11-2 with TRBJ2-1; 7 positions match TRBD2. V dropped 3 bases and J dropped 3; count of bases not matched to a gene: 2. Germline CDR1 is SGHAT and CDR2 is FQNNGV. The CDR3 runs 14 residues. The CDR3 here is CASSFPGGYNEQFF. Here the CDR3 DNA reads TGTGCCAGCAGCTTTCCGGGGGGCTACAATGAGCAGTTCTTC.

The chain couples TRBV3-1 (or the pseudogene TRBV3-2) to TRBJ2-6; tentative D call: TRBD1 (5 bases). Germline loops: CDR1 LGHDT, CDR2 YNNKEL (reference sequence). Trimming left V 6 bases short and J 2 bases short, with 8 bases between. The CDR3 consists of 14 residues. CDR3 coding DNA: TGTGCCAGCAGTGTCAGGGCTGGGGCCAACGTCCTGACTTTC. Amino acid sequence: CASSVRAGANVLTF.

This clone was picked up one time. The chain is built from TRBV9 and TRBJ1-3; tentative D call: TRBD1 (6 bases). CDR1 and CDR2 from the germline V gene are SGDLS and YYNGEE. Trimming shortened V by 1 base and J by 0 bases, and 11 bases separated the two germline ends. This CDR3 has 16 amino acids. CDR3 sequence (DNA): TGTGCCAGCAGCGTACTCCCCAGGGGCTCTGGAAACACCATATATTTT. It translates to CASSVLPRGSGNTIYF.

The chain recombines TRBV5-4 with TRBJ1-2, with D maybe TRBD1 (6 bases). In germline, CDR1 is SGHNT, CDR2 YYREEE (reference sequence). V lost 2 bases to trimming and J lost 2 bases, with 10 bases between them. CDR3 length: 14 amino acids. The CDR3 protein is CASSFLTGNYGYTF. The CDR3 nucleotides read TGTGCCAGCAGCTTTCTTACAGGGAACTATGGCTACACCTTC.

This chain links TRBV7-6 with TRBJ2-6; D call uncertain. Trimming took 1 base from V and 0 from J, leaving 4 bases between them. Per the germline V gene, CDR1 is SGHVS and CDR2 is FNYEAQ. The CDR3 totals 15 residues. The CDR3, as DNA: TGTGCCAGCAGCTTAGGAGGCTCTGGGGCCAACGTCCTGACTTTC. Its translation: CASSLGGSGANVLTF.

The chain couples TRBV4-3 to TRBJ1-3, with D unclear. CDR1 and CDR2 from the germline V gene are LGHNA and YSLEER. This CDR3 is built from 16 residues. The V end lost 0 bases, the J end lost 4 bases, and 13 bases lay between the germline ends. CDR3 residues: CASSQDKYASGNTIYF. Written as DNA, the CDR3 is TGCGCCAGCAGCCAAGATAAGTACGCGTCGGGAAACACCATATATTTT.

V and J are TRBV14 and TRBJ1-5; D remains unclear. Trimming removed 1 base at V and 2 bases at J, with 12 bases between. Germline loops: CDR1 SGHDN, CDR2 FVKESK. This CDR3 has 16 amino acids. This CDR3 is CASSQGPPAGNQPQHF. The DNA of the CDR3 is TGTGCCAGCAGCCAAGGGCCCCCTGCGGGCAATCAGCCCCAGCATTTT. The full variable domain, its missing parts supplied by reference TRBV14 and TRBJ1-5, is EAGVTQFPSHSVIEKGQTVTLRCDPISGHDNLYWYRRVMGKEIKFLLHFVKESKQDESGMPNNRFLAERTGGTYSTLKVQPAELEDSGVYFCASSQGPPAGNQPQHFGDGTRLSIL.

The chain has TRBV3-1 (or the pseudogene TRBV3-2) and TRBJ1-2; D gene uncertain. V lost 4 bases to trimming and J lost 0 bases, with 9 bases between them. This CDR3 is 14 amino acids long. From germline, CDR1 is LGHDT and CDR2 YNNKEL (reference sequence). The DNA of the CDR3 is TGTGCCAGCAGCCCCAAGGGATCTAACTATGGCTACACCTTC. Amino acids: CASSPKGSNYGYTF.

The genes are TRBV28 and TRBJ2-7; 9 nucleotides align to TRBD1. V lost 6 bases and J lost 6; bases outside the gene matches: 9. The germline V gene has CDR1 MDHEN and CDR2 SYDVKM. CDR3 length: 14 amino acids. The CDR3, as DNA: TGTGCCAGCAGCACCGGGACAGGGAGTCGCGAGCAGTACTTC. It encodes CASSTGTGSREQYF.